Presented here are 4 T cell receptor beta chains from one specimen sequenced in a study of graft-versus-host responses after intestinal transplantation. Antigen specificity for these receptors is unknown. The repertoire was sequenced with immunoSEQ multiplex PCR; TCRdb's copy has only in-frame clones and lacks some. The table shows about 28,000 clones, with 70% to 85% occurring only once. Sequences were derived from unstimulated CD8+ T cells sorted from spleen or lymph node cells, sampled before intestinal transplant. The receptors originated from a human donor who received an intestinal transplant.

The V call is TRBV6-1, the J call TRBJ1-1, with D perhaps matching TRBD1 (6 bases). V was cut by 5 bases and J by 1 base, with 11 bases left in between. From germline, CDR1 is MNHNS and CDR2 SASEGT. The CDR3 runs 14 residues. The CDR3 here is CASSPRTENTEAFF. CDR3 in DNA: TGTGCCAGCAGTCCTAGGACAGAGAACACTGAAGCTTTCTTT.

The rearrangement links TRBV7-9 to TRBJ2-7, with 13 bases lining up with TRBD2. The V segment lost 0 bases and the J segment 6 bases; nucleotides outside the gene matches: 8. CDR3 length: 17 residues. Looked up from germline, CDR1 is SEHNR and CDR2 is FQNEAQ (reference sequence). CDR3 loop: CASSLAHTGLAGCEQYF. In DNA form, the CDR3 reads TGTGCCAGCAGCTTAGCCCACACGGGACTAGCGGGGTGCGAGCAGTACTTC.

The CDR3 protein is CASTDLQGVHEQFF. The CDR3 bases are TGTGCCAGCACCGACCTTCAGGGGGTCCATGAGCAGTTCTTC. The chain uses TRBV27 and TRBJ2-1; 7 nucleotides line up with TRBD1. V lost 7 bases, J lost 8 bases, and 11 bases stayed unmatched. This CDR3 spans 14 amino acids. The germline gives CDR1 MNHEY, CDR2 SMNVEV (reference sequence).

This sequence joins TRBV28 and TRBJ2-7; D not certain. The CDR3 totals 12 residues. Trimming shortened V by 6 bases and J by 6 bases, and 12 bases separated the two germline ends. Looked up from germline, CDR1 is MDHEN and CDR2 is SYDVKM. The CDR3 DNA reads TGTGCCAGCAGCCCCCCTCTTTTCGAGCAGTACTTC. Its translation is CASSPPLFEQYF.